A selection of T cell receptor beta chains follows, all from one sample in a study of shared clonotypes between healthy human individuals. TCRdb's table, derived via immunoSEQ multiplex PCR, lists solely in-frame clones and lacks some. In the table there are hundreds of thousands of clones, roughly 77% of which are singletons. The sequenced material came from PBMCs. The receptors shown here come from a woman aged 40 to 49 in good health. Some clones in this sample may be carry-over from other donors' samples. The CDR3 runs from the conserved cysteine through the conserved F or W. A D gene is named only where the DNA matches it firmly. The listing skips clone size in some rows; elsewhere it reads once, few, many or a size class.

CDR3 DNA	CDR3 protein	D gene	V gene	clone size	J gene
TGTGCCAGCAGCCCGGGGGTCAATGAGCAGTTCTTC	CASSPGVNEQFF	.	TRBV7-6	.	TRBJ2-1
TGCGCCAGCAGCTTGGGCCCAGGGGCGAATGAGCAGTTCTTC	CASSLGPGANEQFF	.	TRBV5-1	once	TRBJ2-1
TGTGCCAGCAGCTTAGGCGGGACAGGGAATTTCTTCTCCTACGAGCAGTACTTC	CASSLGGTGNFFSYEQYF	TRBD1	TRBV7-9	.	TRBJ2-7
TGTGCCAGCAGTCCAGCCGATCGCGAGCAGTTCTTC	CASSPADREQFF	.	TRBV27	.	TRBJ2-1
TGTGCCAGCAGTTTCGGAGGGCCCGGGTATGGCTACACCTTC	CASSFGGPGYGYTF	.	TRBV27	.	TRBJ1-2
TGTGCCAGCAGCTCACTGAGAACAGGGAATGAGCAGTTCTTC	CASSSLRTGNEQFF	.	TRBV11-2	.	TRBJ2-1
TGTGCCAGCAGTTTATCAGGTTCACTTGAAAAACTGTTTTTT	CASSLSGSLEKLFF	.	TRBV27	few	TRBJ1-4
TGTGCCAGCAGTGACCCTTGGCAGGGGAATCAGCCCCAGCATTTT	CASSDPWQGNQPQHF	.	TRBV2	few	TRBJ1-5
TGTGCCAGCAGACGAGACTTAGTCAGCTACGAGCAGTACTTC	CASRRDLVSYEQYF	.	TRBV6-6	.	TRBJ2-7
TGTGCCAGCTCATCGGGTCAGTGGGGTGCAGATACGCAGTATTTT	CASSSGQWGADTQYF	.	TRBV18	.	TRBJ2-3
TGCGCCAGCAGCTTCGTTACTACCCCAATGAACACTGAAGCTTTCTTT	CASSFVTTPMNTEAFF	.	TRBV5-1	.	TRBJ1-1
TGTGCCAGCAGTTTCTCCGGTGGGCGGCCCCAGCATTTT	CASSFSGGRPQHF	.	TRBV27	few	TRBJ1-5
TGTGCCACCAGCAGAGATCTCAGGACAGACTCCTTCTCTGGAAACACCATATATTTT	CATSRDLRTDSFSGNTIYF	.	TRBV15	.	TRBJ1-3
TGTGCCAGCAGTAAACCGACTAGCGGGAGCTACGAGCAGTACTTC	CASSKPTSGSYEQYF	TRBD2	TRBV28	.	TRBJ2-7
TGTGCCTGGACCCGCGGGTACGTGGGACAGGGCTTCTCTGGGGCCAACGTCCTGACTTTC	CAWTRGYVGQGFSGANVLTF	TRBD1	TRBV30	.	TRBJ2-6
TGTGCCAGCAGCCTGCAGGGAGATCAGCCCCAGCATTTT	CASSLQGDQPQHF	.	TRBV5-4	few	TRBJ1-5
TGTGCCAGCAGACGTCCCGGCGGCTATGAAAAACTGTTTTTT	CASRRPGGYEKLFF	.	TRBV28	.	TRBJ1-4
TGTGCCAGCAGCGTAGACCCCTGGGGGAGCGAGCAGTACTTC	CASSVDPWGSEQYF	.	TRBV9	.	TRBJ2-7
TGTGCCAGTAGTTTTCGGGACAAACCCTACAATGAGCAGTTCTTC	CASSFRDKPYNEQFF	.	TRBV19	.	TRBJ2-1
TGCGCCAGCCGCCAAGGACTAGCGGGCTACGAGCAGTACTTC	CASRQGLAGYEQYF	TRBD2	TRBV5-1	.	TRBJ2-7
TGTGCCAGCAGCTGGCCCTCCGGGCCCGAGCAGTACTTC	CASSWPSGPEQYF	.	TRBV5-4	.	TRBJ2-7
TGTGCCAGCAGCGTACGTTTACAAGAGACCCAGTACTTC	CASSVRLQETQYF	.	TRBV9	.	TRBJ2-5
TGTGCCAGCAGCTTAGGGTCAACTAATGAAAAACTGTTTTTT	CASSLGSTNEKLFF	.	TRBV11-2	once	TRBJ1-4
TGCGCCAGCAGCTTTAATTGGGCGGGAGCTACCCACGAGCAGTACTTC	CASSFNWAGATHEQYF	TRBD2	TRBV5-1	.	TRBJ2-7
TGTGCCAGCAGCGTAAAGTCTAGCGGGGTAGACAATGAGCAGTTCTTC	CASSVKSSGVDNEQFF	TRBD2	TRBV9	.	TRBJ2-1
TGTGCCAGCAGTTTTAGGGGCGGTCGTGGAAACACCATATATTTT	CASSFRGGRGNTIYF	.	TRBV28	.	TRBJ1-3
TGCGCCAGCAGCTTGGTGCTAGCGGGTCATTACAATGAGCAGTTCTTC	CASSLVLAGHYNEQFF	TRBD2	TRBV5-1	.	TRBJ2-1
TGTGCCAGCAGCTCTAGCGGAAGCACAGATACGCAGTATTTT	CASSSSGSTDTQYF	TRBD2	TRBV5-4	once	TRBJ2-3
TGCGCCAGCAGCGTTGGGACAGCCGGGGGTCGGGAGCAGTACTTC	CASSVGTAGGREQYF	.	TRBV5-1	.	TRBJ2-7
TGTGCCAGCAGCCACGGGACAGGGAAGTACGAGCAGTACTTC	CASSHGTGKYEQYF	TRBD1	TRBV14	.	TRBJ2-7
TGCAGCGTTGAAGATGGACAGGGAGAAGCTTTCTTT	CSVEDGQGEAFF	TRBD1	TRBV29-1	.	TRBJ1-1
TGTGCCAGCAGTTACACCGGGACAGGGGGCGAGCAGTACTTC	CASSYTGTGGEQYF	TRBD1	TRBV27	.	TRBJ2-7
TGCGCCAGCAGCCAGTGGAGAGGGATCTCCTACGAGCAGTACTTC	CASSQWRGISYEQYF	.	TRBV5-1	once	TRBJ2-7
TGTGCCAGCAGTGAACAGGGGGTTCAGCCCCAGCATTTT	CASSEQGVQPQHF	TRBD1	TRBV2	few	TRBJ1-5
TGCGCCAGCAGTGAGCCGACAGGGGGCACTGAAGCTTTCTTT	CASSEPTGGTEAFF	TRBD1	TRBV10-2	few	TRBJ1-1
TGCGCCAGCAGCTTGACAGGGTCGCACACCGGGGAGCTGTTTTTT	CASSLTGSHTGELFF	.	TRBV5-1	.	TRBJ2-2
TGTGCCAGCAGCCATGAGCGGGAGGTGTCCTACGAGCAGTACTTC	CASSHEREVSYEQYF	TRBD2	TRBV4-2	.	TRBJ2-7
TGTGCCAGCAGTGACTCGAGACTAGCGGGATTCAATGAGCAGTTCTTC	CASSDSRLAGFNEQFF	TRBD2	TRBV6-4	.	TRBJ2-1
TGCAGCGTGGCACAAACAGGGGGAGGCGAGCAGTACTTC	CSVAQTGGGEQYF	TRBD1	TRBV29-1	.	TRBJ2-7
TGTGCCAGCAGCTCCCTCGGGGGATATACTTTCTACGAGCAGTACTTC	CASSSLGGYTFYEQYF	.	TRBV11-2	.	TRBJ2-7
TGTGCCAGCAGCTTAGTAGGCGGGAGCCAAGGTGAGCAGTTCTTC	CASSLVGGSQGEQFF	TRBD2	TRBV11-3	once	TRBJ2-1
TGTGCCAGCACCGCTTGGAATGAAGCTTTCTTT	CASTAWNEAFF	.	TRBV6-1	.	TRBJ1-1
TGTGCCAGCAGCCTCGCAGGGGGACCCAATCAGCCCCAGCATTTT	CASSLAGGPNQPQHF	TRBD1	TRBV7-1	.	TRBJ1-5
TGTGCCAGCAGACCGACAGAAGATAGCAATCAGCCCCAGCATTTT	CASRPTEDSNQPQHF	.	TRBV6-5	.	TRBJ1-5
TGTGCCAGCAGCTTAGATACGGAAGGAATCTACGAGCAGTACTTC	CASSLDTEGIYEQYF	.	TRBV7-2	.	TRBJ2-7
TGTGCCAGCAGCTTAATGGCTAGCGGATACTACGAGCAGTACTTC	CASSLMASGYYEQYF	TRBD2	TRBV7-3	.	TRBJ2-7
TGTGCCAGCACCTCCGGAGGGAATCCAAGCAATCAGCCCCAGCATTTT	CASTSGGNPSNQPQHF	.	TRBV28	.	TRBJ1-5
TGTGCCGGGGTCGGCGGGAGAGGGTACGAGCAGTACTTC	CAGVGGRGYEQYF	TRBD2	TRBV30	.	TRBJ2-7
TGTGCCAGCTCACCACCGGGCGGGAGGGCCGGTGAGCAGTTCTTC	CASSPPGGRAGEQFF	TRBD2	TRBV18	.	TRBJ2-1
TGCGCCAGCAGTGAGTCAAGGGGGAGTTACAATGAGCAGTTCTTC	CASSESRGSYNEQFF	.	TRBV10-2	.	TRBJ2-1
TGCGCCAGCAGCCAAGAGCCGGCCGGAAACACCATATATTTT	CASSQEPAGNTIYF	.	TRBV4-3	.	TRBJ1-3
TGTGCCTGGAGTGCTTCAAGGCCCGGGGAGCTGTTTTTT	CAWSASRPGELFF	.	TRBV30	.	TRBJ2-2
TGTGCCAGCAGCTTGACAGGAGCCTACGAGCAGTACTTC	CASSLTGAYEQYF	.	TRBV7-9	.	TRBJ2-7
TGTGCCAGCTCACACTGGGACAACAATCAGCCCCAGCATTTT	CASSHWDNNQPQHF	.	TRBV18	.	TRBJ1-5
TGTGCCAGCAGTTTAACTTTGGGGTTCTCTGGGGCCAACGTCCTGACTTTC	CASSLTLGFSGANVLTF	.	TRBV27	.	TRBJ2-6